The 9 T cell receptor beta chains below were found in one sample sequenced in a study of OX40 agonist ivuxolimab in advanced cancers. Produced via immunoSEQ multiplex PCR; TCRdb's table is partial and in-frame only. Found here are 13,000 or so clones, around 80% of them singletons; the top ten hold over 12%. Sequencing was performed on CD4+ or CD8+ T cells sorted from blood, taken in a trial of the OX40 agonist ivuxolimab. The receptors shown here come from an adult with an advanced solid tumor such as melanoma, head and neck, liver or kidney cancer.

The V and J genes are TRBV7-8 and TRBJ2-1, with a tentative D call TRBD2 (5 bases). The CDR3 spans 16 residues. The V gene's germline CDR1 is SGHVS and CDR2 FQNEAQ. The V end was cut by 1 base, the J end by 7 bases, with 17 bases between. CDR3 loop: CASSLVGSGSLNEQFF. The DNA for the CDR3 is TGTGCCAGCAGCTTAGTCGGGTCGGGGAGTTTAAATGAGCAGTTCTTC.

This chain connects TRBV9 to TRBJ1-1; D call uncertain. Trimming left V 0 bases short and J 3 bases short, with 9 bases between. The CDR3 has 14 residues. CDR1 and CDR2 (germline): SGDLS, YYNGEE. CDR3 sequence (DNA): TGTGCCAGCAGCGTAGACGAAGGGTACACTGAAGCTTTCTTT. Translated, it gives CASSVDEGYTEAFF. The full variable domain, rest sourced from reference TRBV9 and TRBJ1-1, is DSGVTQTPKHLITATGQRVTLRCSPRSGDLSVYWYQQSLDQGLQFLIQYYNGEERAKGNILERFSAQQFPDLHSELNLSSLELGDSALYFCASSVDEGYTEAFFGQGTRLTVV.

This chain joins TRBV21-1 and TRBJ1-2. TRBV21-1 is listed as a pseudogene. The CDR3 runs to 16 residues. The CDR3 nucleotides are TGTGCCAGCAGCAAAGCGATGACGGAGGATGTCTATGGCTACACCTTC. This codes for CASSKAMTEDVYGYTF.

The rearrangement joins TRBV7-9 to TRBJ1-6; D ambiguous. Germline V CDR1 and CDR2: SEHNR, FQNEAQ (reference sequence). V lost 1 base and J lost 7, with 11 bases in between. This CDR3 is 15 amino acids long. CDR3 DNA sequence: TGTGCCAGCAGCTTAGGCAAAGGCCCGAATTCACCCCTCCACTTT. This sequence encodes CASSLGKGPNSPLHF.

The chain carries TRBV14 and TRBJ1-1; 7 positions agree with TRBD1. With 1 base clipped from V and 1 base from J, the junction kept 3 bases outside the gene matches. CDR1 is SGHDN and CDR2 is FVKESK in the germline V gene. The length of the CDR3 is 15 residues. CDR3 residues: CASSQVWTGNTEAFF. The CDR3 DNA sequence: TGTGCCAGCAGCCAAGTGTGGACAGGGAACACTGAAGCTTTCTTT.

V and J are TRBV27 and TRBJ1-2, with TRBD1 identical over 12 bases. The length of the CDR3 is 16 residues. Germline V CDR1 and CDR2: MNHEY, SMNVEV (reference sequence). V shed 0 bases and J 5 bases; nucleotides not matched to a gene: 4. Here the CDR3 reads CASSLSRDRGLYGYTF. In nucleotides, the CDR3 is TGTGCCAGCAGTTTATCCCGGGACAGGGGGCTTTATGGCTACACCTTC.

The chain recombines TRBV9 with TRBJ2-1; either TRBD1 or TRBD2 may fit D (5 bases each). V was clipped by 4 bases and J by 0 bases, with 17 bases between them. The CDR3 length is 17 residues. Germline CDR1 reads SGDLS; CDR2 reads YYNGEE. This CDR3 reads CASSPGTADFSYNEQFF. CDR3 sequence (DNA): TGTGCCAGCAGCCCGGGGACGGCCGATTTCTCCTACAATGAGCAGTTCTTC.

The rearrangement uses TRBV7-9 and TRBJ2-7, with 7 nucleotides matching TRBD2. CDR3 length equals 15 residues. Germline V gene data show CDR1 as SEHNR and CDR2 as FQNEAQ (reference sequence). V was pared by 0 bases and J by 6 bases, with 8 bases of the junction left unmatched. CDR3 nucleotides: TGTGCCAGCAGCTTAGCCTGGAGCGGGGCCGGCGAGCAGTACTTC. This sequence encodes CASSLAWSGAGEQYF.

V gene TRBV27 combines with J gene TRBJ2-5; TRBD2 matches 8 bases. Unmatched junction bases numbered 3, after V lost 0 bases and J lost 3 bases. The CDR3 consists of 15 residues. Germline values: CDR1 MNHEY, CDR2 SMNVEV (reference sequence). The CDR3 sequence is CASSLSATSEETQYF. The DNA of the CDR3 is TGTGCCAGCAGTTTATCGGCGACTAGCGAAGAGACCCAGTACTTC.